This note documents a single TCR beta chain sequence. This clonotype was counted many times. It has no known antigen specificity. Base qualities were left out, and no much larger clone turns up one base away. The sample comes from a study of patients and donors after allogeneic stem cell transplantation (dated by TCRdb to 2020 to 2022). Library creation used RT-PCR. Instrument used: NextSeq 550. TCRdb reanalyzed the raw reads on its own, using fastp at Q25 for trimming and MiXCR for clone calling, and kept in-frame beta chains. Every CDR3 protein is listed once, alongside the most common genes and DNA of its rows. The sample yields over 400,000 distinct CDR3 sequences; approximately 16% were counted once. The ten largest make up around 7.9% of the sample. The CDR3 runs 14 residues from the cysteine to the phenylalanine. CDR3 DNA is the only sequence kept; it has 42 bases, read in frame from the first base. V sheds 6 bases and J sheds 0 bases, leaving 8 bases between their ends. Via the germline V gene, CDR1 is ENHRY and CDR2 SYGVKD.

Recombination connected TRBV10-3 to TRBJ2-2; the D gene cannot be named for sure. The specimen sequenced was blood, either unsorted or a sorted T cell fraction (not recorded which). The TCR sequence derives from a human donor who was either an allogeneic HSCT recipient or a stem cell or donor lymphocyte infusion donor (not recorded which). It is not recorded whose cells these are; they may come from a transplant donor. The CDR3 has the sequence CAIRPTSNTGELFF. The bases are TGTGCCATCAGACCCACCTCGAACACCGGGGAGCTGTTTTTT.